The next 2 T cell receptor beta chains were all read from a single sample in a study of early T cells in non-severe SARS-CoV-2 infection. TCRdb itself ran the 5' RACE reads through MiXCR, one entry per CDR3 protein. The sample yields about 60,000 distinct CDR3 sequences, around 6% seen once. The sequencing input was whole blood. These receptors came from an adult who was a healthcare worker with PCR-confirmed SARS-CoV-2 infection or an uninfected control (not recorded which).

At least ten counts were recorded for this clonotype. This chain connects TRBV28 to TRBJ2-4; D unresolved. V gave up 5 bases and J gave up 0 bases, with 17 bases separating them. Germline CDR1 reads MDHEN; CDR2 reads SYDVKM. The CDR3 is 17 amino acids. CDR3 residues: CASSPPQSWEAKNIQYF. DNA for the CDR3: TGTGCCAGCAGTCCCCCCCAGAGTTGGGAAGCCAAAAACATTCAGTACTTC.

This clonotype occurred many times. The chain couples TRBV6-2 or TRBV6-3 to TRBJ2-1, with D maybe TRBD1 (6 bases). V lost 6 bases, J lost 6 bases, and 18 bases lay in between. CDR3 length: 15 amino acids. CDR1 and CDR2 (germline): MNHEY, SVGEGT. CDR3 loop: CASRPGTPSRNEQFF. DNA of the CDR3: TGTGCCAGCAGACCCGGGACACCTTCCCGCAATGAGCAGTTCTTC.